The next 10 T cell receptor beta chains were all read from a single sample in a study of T cell changes during pregnancy in multiple sclerosis. Profiled with immunoSEQ multiplex PCR; TCRdb holds only in-frame clones, not every one. The data hold about 24,000 clones, with 86% observed a single time. Sequenced material: CD8+ T cells from peripheral blood mononuclear cells, taken in the first trimester of pregnancy. These receptor sequences come from a female donor in good health, enrolled as a control in a pregnancy study.

The chain links TRBV28 to TRBJ2-5; a possible D gene is TRBD2 (5 bases). This CDR3 region has 13 residues. CDR1 MDHEN and CDR2 SYDVKM come from the germline V gene. V dropped 2 bases and J dropped 5 bases, with 9 bases sitting between them. CDR3 in amino acids: CASSLPRGETQYF. For the CDR3, the DNA is TGTGCCAGCAGTTTACCCCGAGGGGAGACCCAGTACTTC.

The chain has TRBV7-9 and TRBJ2-7; D perhaps matches TRBD2 (5 bases). Germline CDR1 is SEHNR and CDR2 is FQNEAQ (reference sequence). The CDR3 contains 13 residues. V gave up 5 bases and J gave up 2 bases, with 10 bases separating them. CDR3 region: CASSRGSPYEQYF. CDR3 in DNA: TGTGCCAGCAGCCGAGGGAGCCCCTACGAGCAGTACTTC. Combining the CDR3 with reference TRBV7-9 and TRBJ2-7 gives the whole variable domain DTGVSQNPRHKITKRGQNVTFRCDPISEHNRLYWYRQTLGQGPEFLTYFQNEAQLEKSRLLSDRFSAERPKGSFSTLEIQRTEQGDSAMYLCASSRGSPYEQYFGPGTRLTVT.

This chain connects TRBV11-2 to TRBJ1-4, with D possibly matching TRBD1 (5 bases). The CDR3 loop spans 16 amino acids. The V and J ends lost 5 bases and 1 base respectively, with 14 bases between them. Germline V CDR1 and CDR2: SGHAT, FQNNGV. The CDR3: CASSAGAGGTNEKLFF. DNA of the CDR3: TGTGCCAGCAGCGCGGGAGCGGGGGGAACTAATGAAAAACTGTTTTTT.

The rearrangement links TRBV4-3 to TRBJ2-7; 8 positions agree with TRBD2. Germline lookup yields CDR1 LGHNA and CDR2 YSLEER. The V gene end was trimmed by 0 bases and the J gene end by 6 bases; junction bases not matched to a gene: 10. This CDR3 has 16 residues. This CDR3 is CASSQDLGSGAGEQYF. The CDR3 nucleotides are TGCGCCAGCAGCCAAGATTTGGGTAGCGGGGCGGGCGAGCAGTACTTC.

The CDR3 sequence: CASSQGRNGYTF. The CDR3 region has the DNA TGTGCCAGCAGCCAAGGCAGGAATGGCTACACCTTC. The rearrangement uses TRBV4-2 and TRBJ1-2; D ambiguous. From germline, CDR1 is LGHNA and CDR2 YNFKEQ. This CDR3 comprises 12 residues. Trimming left V 1 base short and J 6 bases short, with 6 bases between.

J is TRBJ2-2 and V is TRBV6-5; 8 bases map to TRBD1. The CDR3 has 15 amino acids. Germline CDR1 and CDR2: MNHEY and SVGAGI. J gave up 5 bases and V 6 bases, and 8 bases lay outside the gene matches. The CDR3 DNA is TGTGCCAGCAGCCTCGAGGACAGGGAGACCGGGGAGCTGTTTTTT. This gives the protein CASSLEDRETGELFF.

This chain connects TRBV9 to TRBJ2-1; TRBD2 agrees at 8 bases. V lost 2 bases, J lost 10 bases, and 11 bases stayed unmatched. This CDR3 region has 15 residues. Germline-derived CDR1 and CDR2 are SGDLS and YYNGEE. DNA of the CDR3: TGTGCCAGCAGCGTTGAGCGGGGGCTGCTTGAGGAGCAGTTCTTC. This codes for CASSVERGLLEEQFF.

Concerning this clone itself: Other DNA sequences in the same sample also yield this CDR3. The V call is TRBV7-9, the J call TRBJ1-5; D call uncertain. The V and J ends lost 1 base and 6 bases respectively, with 4 bases between them. Germline-derived CDR1 and CDR2 are SEHNR and FQNEAQ (reference sequence). This CDR3 is built from 12 residues. The CDR3 is CASSLGGQPQHF. The DNA of the CDR3 is TGTGCCAGCAGCTTAGGAGGTCAGCCCCAGCATTTT.

V is TRBV7-3 and J is TRBJ2-5; 9 nucleotides line up with TRBD2. CDR1 and CDR2 from the germline V gene are SGHTA and FQGTGA. V gave up 3 bases and J gave up 4 bases; unmatched junction bases: 6. CDR3 length equals 15 residues. The CDR3 region has the DNA TGTGCCAGCAGCTTGGGCGGGGGGGCCATAGAGACCCAGTACTTC. Translated: CASSLGGGAIETQYF.

This sequence joins TRBV27 and TRBJ2-1; D not certain. Germline V gene lookup returns CDR1 MNHEY and CDR2 SMNVEV (reference sequence). V was clipped by 3 bases and J by 9 bases, with 12 bases between them. This CDR3 has 13 amino acids. CDR3 bases: TGTGCCAGCAGTTTTTCCGTTACAACTGAGCAGTTCTTC. It translates to CASSFSVTTEQFF.